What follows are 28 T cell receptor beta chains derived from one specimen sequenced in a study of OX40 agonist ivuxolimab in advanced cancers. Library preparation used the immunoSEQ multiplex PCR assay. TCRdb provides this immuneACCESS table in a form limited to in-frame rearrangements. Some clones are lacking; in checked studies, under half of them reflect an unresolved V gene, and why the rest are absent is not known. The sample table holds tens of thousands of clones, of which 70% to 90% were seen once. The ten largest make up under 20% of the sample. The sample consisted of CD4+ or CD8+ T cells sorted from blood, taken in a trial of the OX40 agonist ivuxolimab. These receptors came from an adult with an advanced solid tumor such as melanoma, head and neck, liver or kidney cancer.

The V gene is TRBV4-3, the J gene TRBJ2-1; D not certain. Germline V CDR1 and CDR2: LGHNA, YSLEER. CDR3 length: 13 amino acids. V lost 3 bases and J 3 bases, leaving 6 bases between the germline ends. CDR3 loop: CASSHGGYNEQFF. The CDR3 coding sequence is TGCGCCAGCAGCCACGGTGGCTACAATGAGCAGTTCTTC.

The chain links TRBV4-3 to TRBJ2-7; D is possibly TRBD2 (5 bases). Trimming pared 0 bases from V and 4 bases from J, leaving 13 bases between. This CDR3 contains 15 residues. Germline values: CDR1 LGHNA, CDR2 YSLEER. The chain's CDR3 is CASSQDWRTEYEQYF. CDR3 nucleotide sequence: TGCGCCAGCAGCCAAGATTGGAGGACGGAATACGAGCAGTACTTC.

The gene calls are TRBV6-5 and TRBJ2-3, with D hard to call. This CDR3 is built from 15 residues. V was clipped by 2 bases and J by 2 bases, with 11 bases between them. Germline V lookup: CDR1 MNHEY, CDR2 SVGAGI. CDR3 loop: CASSYAQRDTDTQYF. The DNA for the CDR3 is TGTGCCAGCAGTTACGCCCAGCGCGACACAGATACGCAGTATTTT.

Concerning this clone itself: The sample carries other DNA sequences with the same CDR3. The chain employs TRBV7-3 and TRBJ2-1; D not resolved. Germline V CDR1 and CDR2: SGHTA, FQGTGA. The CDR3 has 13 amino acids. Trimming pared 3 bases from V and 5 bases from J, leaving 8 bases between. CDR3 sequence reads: CASSLGSNNEQFF. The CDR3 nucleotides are TGTGCCAGCAGCTTGGGGTCGAACAATGAGCAGTTCTTC.

The CDR3: CASSTDQVSYEQYF. The CDR3 coding sequence is TGTGCCAGCAGCACCGACCAAGTATCCTACGAGCAGTACTTC. V and J are TRBV9 and TRBJ2-7; D is undetermined. Germline lookup yields CDR1 SGDLS and CDR2 YYNGEE. V lost 4 bases and J lost 1, with 12 bases in between. CDR3 size: 14 residues.

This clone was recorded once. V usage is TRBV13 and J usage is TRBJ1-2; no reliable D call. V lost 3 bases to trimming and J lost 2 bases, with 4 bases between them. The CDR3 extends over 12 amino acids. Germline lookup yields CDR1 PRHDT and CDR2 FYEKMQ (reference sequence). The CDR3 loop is CASSLGNYGYTF. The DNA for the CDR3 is TGTGCCAGCAGCTTGGGGAACTATGGCTACACCTTC.

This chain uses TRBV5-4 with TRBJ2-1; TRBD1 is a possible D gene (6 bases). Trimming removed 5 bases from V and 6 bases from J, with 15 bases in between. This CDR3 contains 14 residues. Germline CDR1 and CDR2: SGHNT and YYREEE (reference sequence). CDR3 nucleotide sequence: TGTGCCAGCAGTACAGGGCCCTTGTCCAATGAGCAGTTCTTC. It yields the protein CASSTGPLSNEQFF.

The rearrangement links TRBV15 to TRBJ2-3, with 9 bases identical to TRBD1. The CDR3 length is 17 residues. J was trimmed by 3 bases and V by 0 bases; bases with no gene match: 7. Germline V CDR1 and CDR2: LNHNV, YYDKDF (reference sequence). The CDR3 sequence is CATSRDQGQGWTDTQYF. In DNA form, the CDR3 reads TGTGCCACCAGCAGAGACCAAGGACAGGGGTGGACAGATACGCAGTATTTT.

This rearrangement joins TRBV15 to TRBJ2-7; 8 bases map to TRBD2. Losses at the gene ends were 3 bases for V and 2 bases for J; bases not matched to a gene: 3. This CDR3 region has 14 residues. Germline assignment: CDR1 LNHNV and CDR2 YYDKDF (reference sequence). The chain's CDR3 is CATSSSGKPYEQYF. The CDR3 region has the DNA TGTGCCACCAGCAGTAGCGGGAAGCCCTACGAGCAGTACTTC.

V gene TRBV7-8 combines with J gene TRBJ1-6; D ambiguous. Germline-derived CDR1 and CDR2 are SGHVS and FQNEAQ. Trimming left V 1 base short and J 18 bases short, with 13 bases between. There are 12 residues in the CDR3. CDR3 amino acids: CASSLEPLPSHF. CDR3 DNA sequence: TGTGCCAGCAGCTTAGAACCCCTGCCATCCCACTTT.

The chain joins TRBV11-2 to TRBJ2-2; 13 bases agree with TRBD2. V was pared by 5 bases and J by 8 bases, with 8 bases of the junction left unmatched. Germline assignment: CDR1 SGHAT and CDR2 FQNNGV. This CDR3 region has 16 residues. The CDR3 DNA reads TGTGCCAGCAGCCCCAATGGACTAGCGGGAGTGGGGGAGCTGTTTTTT. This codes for CASSPNGLAGVGELFF.

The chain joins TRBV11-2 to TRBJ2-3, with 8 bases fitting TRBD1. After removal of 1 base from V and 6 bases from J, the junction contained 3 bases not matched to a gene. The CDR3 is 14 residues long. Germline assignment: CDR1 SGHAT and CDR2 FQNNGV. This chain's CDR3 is CASSLVPGGDTQYF. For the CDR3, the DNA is TGTGCCAGCAGCTTAGTTCCAGGGGGCGATACGCAGTATTTT.

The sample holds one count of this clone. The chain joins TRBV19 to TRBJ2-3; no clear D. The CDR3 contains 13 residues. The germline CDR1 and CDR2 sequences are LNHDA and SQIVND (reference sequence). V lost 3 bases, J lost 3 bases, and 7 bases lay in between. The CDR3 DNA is TGTGCCAGTAGTATTGTAGCAACAGATACGCAGTATTTT. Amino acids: CASSIVATDTQYF.

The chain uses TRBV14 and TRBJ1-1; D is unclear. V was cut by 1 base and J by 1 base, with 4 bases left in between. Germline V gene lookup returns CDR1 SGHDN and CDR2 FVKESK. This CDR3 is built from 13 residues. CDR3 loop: CASSQVWNTEAFF. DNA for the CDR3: TGTGCCAGCAGCCAAGTATGGAACACTGAAGCTTTCTTT.

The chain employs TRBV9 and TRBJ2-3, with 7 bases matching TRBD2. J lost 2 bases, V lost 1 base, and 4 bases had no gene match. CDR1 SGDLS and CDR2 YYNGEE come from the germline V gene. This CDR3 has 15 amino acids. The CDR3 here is CASSVQGGVTDTQYF. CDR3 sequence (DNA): TGTGCCAGCAGCGTACAGGGAGGGGTCACAGATACGCAGTATTTT.

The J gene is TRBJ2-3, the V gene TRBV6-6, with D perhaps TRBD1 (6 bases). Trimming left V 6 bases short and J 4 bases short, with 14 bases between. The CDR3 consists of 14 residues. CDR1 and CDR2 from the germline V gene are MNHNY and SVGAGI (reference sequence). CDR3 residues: CASRWEEGADTQYF. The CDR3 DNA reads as TGTGCCAGCAGGTGGGAAGAGGGGGCAGATACGCAGTATTTT.

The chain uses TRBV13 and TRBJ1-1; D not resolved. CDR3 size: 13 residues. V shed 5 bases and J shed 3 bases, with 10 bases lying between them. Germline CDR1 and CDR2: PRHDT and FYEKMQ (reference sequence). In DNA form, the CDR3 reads TGTGCCAGCAGCACATGGCGCCACACTGAAGCTTTCTTT. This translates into CASSTWRHTEAFF.

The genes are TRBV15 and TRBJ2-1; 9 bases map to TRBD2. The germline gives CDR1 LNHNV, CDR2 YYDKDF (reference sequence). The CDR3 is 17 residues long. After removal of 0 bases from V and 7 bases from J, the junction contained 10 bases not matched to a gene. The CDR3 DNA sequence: TGTGCCACCAGCAGAGAAAGAATTAGCGGGAGTCAGAATGAGCAGTTCTTC. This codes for CATSRERISGSQNEQFF.

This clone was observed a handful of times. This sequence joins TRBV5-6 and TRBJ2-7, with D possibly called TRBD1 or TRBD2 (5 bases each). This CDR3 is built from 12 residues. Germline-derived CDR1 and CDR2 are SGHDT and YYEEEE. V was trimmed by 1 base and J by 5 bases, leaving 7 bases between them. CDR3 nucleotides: TGTGCCAGCAGCTTGAGGGACGACGAGCAGTACTTC. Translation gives CASSLRDDEQYF.

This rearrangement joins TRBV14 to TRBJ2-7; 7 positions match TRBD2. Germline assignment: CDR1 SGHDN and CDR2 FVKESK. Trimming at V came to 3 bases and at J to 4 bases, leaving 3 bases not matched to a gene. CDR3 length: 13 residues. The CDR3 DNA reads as TGTGCCAGCAGCCAGACTAGCCAGTACGAGCAGTACTTC. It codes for CASSQTSQYEQYF.

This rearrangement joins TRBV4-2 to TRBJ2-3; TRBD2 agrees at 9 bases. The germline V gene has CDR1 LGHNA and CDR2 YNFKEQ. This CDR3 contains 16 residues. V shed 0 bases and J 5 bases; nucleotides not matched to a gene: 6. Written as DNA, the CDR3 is TGTGCCAGCAGCCAAGATTTAGCGGGAGTTGGAGATACGCAGTATTTT. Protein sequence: CASSQDLAGVGDTQYF.

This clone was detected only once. The CDR3 nucleotides are TGTGCCAGCAGCCAGGGACCTGGGCCACAAGAGACCCAGTACTTC. Amino acid sequence: CASSQGPGPQETQYF. The chain joins TRBV7-9 to TRBJ2-5; D may correspond to TRBD1 or TRBD2 (5 bases each). Trimming pared 5 bases from V and 2 bases from J, leaving 15 bases between. The CDR3 spans 15 residues. CDR1 and CDR2 (germline): SEHNR, FQNEAQ (reference sequence).

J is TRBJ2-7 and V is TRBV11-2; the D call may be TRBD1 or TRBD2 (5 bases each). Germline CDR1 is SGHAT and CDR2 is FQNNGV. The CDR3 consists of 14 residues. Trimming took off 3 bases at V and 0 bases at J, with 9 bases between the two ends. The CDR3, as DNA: TGTGCCAGCAGCTTTGGGGGTTTCTCCTACGAGCAGTACTTC. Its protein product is CASSFGGFSYEQYF.

In DNA form, the CDR3 reads TGTGCCAGCAGCCAAGATCTGTTGGGGTACGAGCAGTACTTC. Protein product: CASSQDLLGYEQYF. The chain carries TRBV14 and TRBJ2-7; D remains unclear. The CDR3 runs to 14 residues. With 0 bases removed from V and 4 bases from J, the gap between germline ends came to 10 bases. Germline V gives CDR1 SGHDN, CDR2 FVKESK.

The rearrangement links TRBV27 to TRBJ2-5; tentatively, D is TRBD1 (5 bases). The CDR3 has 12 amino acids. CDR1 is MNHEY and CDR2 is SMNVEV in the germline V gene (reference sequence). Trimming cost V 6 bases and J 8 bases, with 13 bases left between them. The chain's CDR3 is CASRAEGVTQYF. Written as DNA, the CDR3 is TGTGCCAGCAGAGCCGAAGGGGTTACCCAGTACTTC.

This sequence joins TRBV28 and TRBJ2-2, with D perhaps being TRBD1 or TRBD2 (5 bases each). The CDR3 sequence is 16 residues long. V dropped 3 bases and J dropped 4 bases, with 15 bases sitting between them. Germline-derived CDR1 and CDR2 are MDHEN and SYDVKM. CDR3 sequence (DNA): TGTGCCAGCAGTTTGGGGGAAGGGTTCGTCACCGGGGAGCTGTTTTTT. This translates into CASSLGEGFVTGELFF.

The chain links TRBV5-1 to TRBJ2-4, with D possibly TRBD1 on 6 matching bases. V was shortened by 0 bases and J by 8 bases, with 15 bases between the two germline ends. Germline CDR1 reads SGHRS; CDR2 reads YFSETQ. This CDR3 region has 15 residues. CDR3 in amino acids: CASSLEVGARDIQYF. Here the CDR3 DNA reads TGCGCCAGCAGCTTGGAAGTGGGGGCGAGGGACATTCAGTACTTC.

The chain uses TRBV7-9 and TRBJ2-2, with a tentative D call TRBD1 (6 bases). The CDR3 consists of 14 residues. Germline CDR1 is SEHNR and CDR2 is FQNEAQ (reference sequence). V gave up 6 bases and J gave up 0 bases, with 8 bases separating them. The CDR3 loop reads CASRGQPNTGELFF. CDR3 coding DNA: TGTGCCAGCAGAGGACAGCCGAACACCGGGGAGCTGTTTTTT. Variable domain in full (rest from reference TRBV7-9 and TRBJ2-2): DTGVSQNPRHKITKRGQNVTFRCDPISEHNRLYWYRQTLGQGPEFLTYFQNEAQLEKSRLLSDRFSAERPKGSFSTLEIQRTEQGDSAMYLCASRGQPNTGELFFGEGSRLTVL.